Listed below are T cell receptor beta chains from one sample, sequenced in a study of CD8 T cells in ankylosing spondylitis. Each CDR3 protein is one row after TCRdb ran MiXCR on the 5' RACE reads. The top ten hold 16% of the sample, which has 300,000 to 400,000 distinct CDR3 sequences, 20% to 25% seen once. The sample was blood, either unsorted or a sorted T cell fraction (not recorded which). These receptors originate from a male donor with ankylosing spondylitis. CDR3s include the opening cysteine and the closing phenylalanine or tryptophan. A D gene is named only where the DNA matches it firmly. Expanded clones are given a class, and other clones once, few, many or no size at all.

TRBD1	TRBV5-1	few	TRBJ1-4	CASSRDRVNEKLFF	TGCGCCAGCAGCCGGGACAGAGTTAATGAAAAACTGTTTTTT
TRBD1	TRBV5-1	few	TRBJ2-1	CASSRDRGQYNEQFF	TGCGCCAGCAGCAGGGACAGGGGGCAATACAATGAGCAGTTCTTC
NA	TRBV25-1	few	TRBJ1-3	CASSDSRGGWGGNTIYF	TGTGCCAGCAGTGATTCCCGCGGCGGCTGGGGCGGAAACACCATATATTTT
NA	TRBV5-1	few	TRBJ1-6	CASSLHPSDTADIGNSPLHF	TGCGCCAGCAGCTTACACCCCTCGGACACGGCCGACATAGGCAATTCACCCCTCCACTTT
NA	TRBV20-1	NA	TRBJ2-6	CSASGGRSGANVLTF	TGCAGTGCTAGTGGGGGGCGCTCTGGGGCCAACGTCCTGACTTTC
TRBD1	TRBV20-1	few	TRBJ1-2	CSARQGAGSYTF	TGCAGTGCTAGGCAGGGGGCCGGTAGCTACACCTTC
NA	TRBV6-6	many	TRBJ2-2	CASKNTGELFF	TGTGCCAGCAAAAACACCGGGGAGCTGTTTTTT
NA	TRBV28	NA	TRBJ1-5	CASIGVGATHQPQHF	TGTGCCAGCATTGGTGTGGGGGCGACCCATCAGCCCCAGCATTTT
TRBD2	TRBV19	few	TRBJ2-5	CASTKTSGQETQYF	TGTGCCAGTACCAAGACTAGCGGACAAGAGACCCAGTACTTC
TRBD2	TRBV12-3/TRBV12-4	NA	TRBJ2-1	CASSFGLAGGPRAREQFF	TGTGCCAGCAGTTTCGGACTAGCGGGAGGGCCTCGGGCCCGCGAGCAGTTCTTC
NA	TRBV19	few	TRBJ2-1	CASSGNPRYNEQFF	TGTGCCAGTAGCGGGAACCCCAGATACAATGAGCAGTTCTTC
NA	TRBV29-1	NA	TRBJ2-2	CSVVGPAVNTGELFF	TGCAGCGTTGTCGGGCCAGCGGTGAACACCGGGGAGCTGTTTTTT
TRBD1	TRBV6-2/TRBV6-3	NA	TRBJ1-5	CASSSRQGWNQPQHF	TGTGCCAGCAGTTCCCGACAGGGGTGGAATCAGCCCCAGCATTTT
NA	TRBV12-3/TRBV12-4	NA	TRBJ2-7	CASSLAGGRYEQYF	TGTGCCAGCAGTTTAGCGGGAGGTCGTTACGAGCAGTACTTC
NA	TRBV18	NA	TRBJ1-4	CASSPDGISNEKLFF	TGTGCCAGCTCACCCGACGGAATTAGTAATGAAAAACTGTTTTTT
TRBD2	TRBV7-9	many	TRBJ2-1	CASSLRREGLEQFF	TGTGCCAGCAGCTTGAGGCGGGAGGGCCTGGAGCAGTTCTTC
NA	TRBV6-1	few	TRBJ1-2	CASSVTVVYGYTF	TGTGCCAGCAGTGTAACAGTTGTATACGGCTACACCTTC
NA	TRBV9	many	TRBJ2-2	CASTLAGTGELFF	TGTGCCAGCACACTGGCTGGTACCGGGGAGCTGTTTTTT
NA	TRBV6-1	NA	TRBJ1-5	CASAPLGGDQPQHF	TGTGCCAGCGCTCCATTGGGGGGCGATCAGCCCCAGCATTTT
TRBD1	TRBV11-2	NA	TRBJ2-5	CASSSQSRTGAYQETQYF	TGTGCCAGCAGCTCACAATCCAGGACAGGCGCTTACCAAGAGACCCAGTACTTC
TRBD2	TRBV4-3	NA	TRBJ2-5	CASSPGLSTSEQETQYF	TGCGCCAGCAGCCCAGGTCTTTCGACTAGCGAACAAGAGACCCAGTACTTC
NA	TRBV6-1	NA	TRBJ2-5	CASSSRGSLTQYF	TGTGCCAGCAGTAGTAGGGGGTCTTTGACCCAGTACTTC
TRBD2	TRBV28	few	TRBJ2-5	CASSSTSGSVTQYF	TGTGCCAGCAGTTCGACTAGCGGGAGTGTGACCCAGTACTTC
NA	TRBV4-3	NA	TRBJ2-3	CASSQEKLESFTDTQYF	TGCGCCAGCAGCCAAGAGAAACTAGAATCATTCACAGATACGCAGTATTTT
NA	TRBV20-1	few	TRBJ2-3	CSADYGSDTDTQYF	TGCAGTGCTGACTACGGGAGTGACACAGATACGCAGTATTTT
NA	TRBV28	many	TRBJ1-4	CASNVRRATNEKLFF	TGTGCCAGCAACGTCCGCAGGGCAACTAATGAAAAACTGTTTTTT
NA	TRBV12-3/TRBV12-4	NA	TRBJ2-1	CASSFRAANEQFF	TGTGCCAGCAGTTTCAGGGCGGCCAATGAGCAGTTCTTC
TRBD2	TRBV5-1	NA	TRBJ2-2	CASTERGSNTGELFF	TGCGCCAGCACAGAGCGGGGATCGAACACCGGGGAGCTGTTTTTT
NA	TRBV20-1	NA	TRBJ2-7	CSARVPASTIEQYF	TGCAGTGCTAGAGTTCCGGCCTCGACAATAGAGCAGTACTTC
NA	TRBV7-3	NA	TRBJ2-1	CASSPVLAVGNEQFF	TGTGCCAGCAGCCCGGTCCTAGCCGTCGGCAATGAGCAGTTCTTC
NA	TRBV28	few	TRBJ2-1	CASSGARVSYNEQFF	TGTGCCAGCAGTGGGGCCAGGGTCTCCTACAATGAGCAGTTCTTC
TRBD2	TRBV5-1	NA	TRBJ2-1	CASSPPPLAGVSYNEQFF	TGCGCCAGCAGCCCTCCCCCACTAGCGGGAGTGTCCTACAATGAGCAGTTCTTC
NA	TRBV20-1	few	TRBJ2-2	CSASRSSTGELFF	TGCAGTGCTTCCCGCTCGTCCACCGGGGAGCTGTTTTTT
NA	TRBV12-3/TRBV12-4	few	TRBJ1-6	CASRPGRSSYNSPLHF	TGTGCCAGCAGGCCGGGACGGAGCTCCTATAATTCACCCCTCCACTTT
NA	TRBV4-1	few	TRBJ1-1	CASSRPGPEAFF	TGCGCCAGCAGCCGTCCAGGACCTGAAGCTTTCTTT
TRBD1	TRBV7-2	NA	TRBJ1-1	CASSSRRAGGTEAFF	TGTGCCAGCAGCTCCCGAAGGGCAGGGGGCACTGAAGCTTTCTTT